The 32 T cell receptor beta chains given below trace back to one sample, sequenced in a study of OX40 agonist ivuxolimab in advanced cancers. Sequenced by immunoSEQ multiplex PCR; TCRdb stores in-frame clones only, minus some. The table includes 55,000 to 85,000 clones, roughly 88% detected once. The specimen comprised CD4+ or CD8+ T cells sorted from blood, sampled in a trial of the OX40 agonist ivuxolimab. These receptors all come from an adult with an advanced solid tumor such as melanoma, head and neck, liver or kidney cancer.

The rearrangement uses TRBV15 and TRBJ2-3, with D possibly being TRBD2 (5 bases). This CDR3 spans 15 amino acids. In germline, CDR1 is LNHNV, CDR2 YYDKDF (reference sequence). Trimming removed 1 base from V and 3 bases from J, with 11 bases in between. The CDR3 sequence: CATSRGRPQTDTQYF. CDR3 DNA sequence: TGTGCCACCAGCAGAGGGAGGCCCCAGACAGATACGCAGTATTTT.

The chain joins TRBV5-1 to TRBJ2-7; D unclear. The CDR3 extends over 15 amino acids. Trimming stripped 1 base from V and 3 bases from J, with 14 bases between. CDR1 SGHRS and CDR2 YFSETQ come from the germline V gene. The CDR3 DNA is TGCGCCAGCAGCTTGAATTTCATGGGTGGCTACGAGCAGTACTTC. Its translation: CASSLNFMGGYEQYF.

V gene TRBV28 combines with J gene TRBJ1-4; the D is unclear. CDR1 is MDHEN and CDR2 is SYDVKM in the germline V gene. This CDR3 is built from 14 residues. The germline V and J ends were trimmed by 5 bases and 6 bases, with 13 bases remaining between them. The CDR3 loop is CASSHQREDEKLFF. DNA of the CDR3: TGTGCCAGCAGTCATCAAAGAGAAGATGAAAAACTGTTTTTT.

The CDR3 protein is CASSPDSDQPQHF. The CDR3 nucleotides read TGTGCCAGCTCACCAGACAGCGATCAGCCCCAGCATTTT. The chain couples TRBV18 to TRBJ1-5; D is possibly TRBD1 (5 bases). The germline CDR1 and CDR2 sequences are KGHSH and LQKENI. This CDR3 has 13 residues. V was trimmed by 2 bases and J by 5 bases, leaving 7 bases between them.

This chain connects TRBV6-5 to TRBJ2-6; D unresolved. The germline V gene has CDR1 MNHEY and CDR2 SVGAGI. The CDR3 is made up of 15 amino acids. Deletions cut 0 bases from V and 2 bases from J, with 5 bases between. The CDR3 sequence: CASSYSYTGANVLTF. The CDR3 DNA follows: TGTGCCAGCAGTTACTCTTATACTGGGGCCAACGTCCTGACTTTC.

This chain links TRBV28 with TRBJ2-7; D unresolved. Trimming pared 2 bases from V and 2 bases from J, leaving 10 bases between. CDR1 is MDHEN, CDR2 SYDVKM, per germline. This CDR3 is built from 14 residues. CDR3 DNA: TGTGCCAGCAGTTTAACAATGCCCGCCTACGAGCAGTACTTC. Encoded protein: CASSLTMPAYEQYF. Together with reference TRBV28 and TRBJ2-7, the CDR3 gives the full variable domain: DVKVTQSSRYLVKRTGEKVFLECVQDMDHENMFWYRQDPGLGLRLIYFSYDVKMKEKGDIPEGYSVSREKKERFSLILESASTNQTSMYLCASSLTMPAYEQYFGPGTRLTVT.

This rearrangement joins TRBV7-9 to TRBJ1-4; D call uncertain. Trimming pared 1 base from V and 7 bases from J, leaving 10 bases between. CDR1 is SEHNR, CDR2 FQNEAQ, per germline (reference sequence). This CDR3 region has 14 residues. Here the CDR3 reads CASSLGRSSEKLFF. The CDR3 DNA reads as TGTGCCAGCAGCTTAGGCAGGTCCAGTGAAAAACTGTTTTTT.

CDR3 sequence reads: CATRPGKYQPQHF. The DNA for the CDR3 is TGTGCCACCCGGCCGGGGAAGTATCAGCCCCAGCATTTT. This chain links TRBV28 with TRBJ1-5; D is ambiguous. The V end was cut by 10 bases, the J end by 5 bases, with 15 bases between. CDR3 length: 13 residues. CDR1 is MDHEN, CDR2 SYDVKM, per germline.

The rearrangement joins TRBV7-2 to TRBJ2-5; 11 bases are shared with TRBD1. The CDR3 extends over 16 amino acids. Germline V CDR1 and CDR2: SGHTA, FQGNSA. Losses at the gene ends were 5 bases for V and 4 bases for J; bases not matched to a gene: 9. CDR3 nucleotide sequence: TGTGCCAGCAGCCGATGGACAGGGGGCGTAGGAGAGACCCAGTACTTC. Translating gives CASSRWTGGVGETQYF.

The chain couples TRBV18 to TRBJ2-7; a possible D gene is TRBD2 (5 bases). Germline-derived CDR1 and CDR2 are KGHSH and LQKENI. This CDR3 has 11 residues. V was cut by 6 bases and J by 5 bases, with 8 bases left in between. This chain's CDR3 is CASSVEDEQYF. The CDR3, as DNA: TGTGCCAGCTCCGTGGAGGACGAGCAGTACTTC. Using reference TRBV18 and TRBJ2-7 for the parts outside the CDR3, the full variable domain is NAGVMQNPRHLVRRRGQEARLRCSPMKGHSHVYWYRQLPEEGLKFMVYLQKENIIDESGMPKERFSAEFPKEGPSILRIQQVVRGDSAAYFCASSVEDEQYFGPGTRLTVT.

For the CDR3, the DNA is TGCGCCAGCAGCCAAACAGGGAGTTCTGGAAACACCATATATTTT. Its protein product is CASSQTGSSGNTIYF. The chain employs TRBV4-1 and TRBJ1-3; TRBD1 is a possible D gene (6 bases). Trimming cost V 2 bases and J 1 base, with 9 bases left between them. Germline CDR1 and CDR2: MGHRA and YSYEKL. The CDR3 spans 15 residues.

The chain couples TRBV6-5 to TRBJ2-7, with 7 bases that match TRBD1. The CDR3 spans 14 residues. Losses at the gene ends were 6 bases for V and 0 bases for J; bases not matched to a gene: 5. Germline assignment: CDR1 MNHEY and CDR2 SVGAGI. CDR3 sequence reads: CASSRGQDSYEQYF. CDR3 nucleotides: TGTGCCAGCAGCCGAGGACAGGACTCCTACGAGCAGTACTTC.

CDR3 sequence (DNA): TGTGCCAGCTCACCTCCGACAACCCTCGAGCAGTACTTC. Amino acid sequence: CASSPPTTLEQYF. The V and J genes are TRBV18 and TRBJ2-7; D is ambiguous. Germline V gene data show CDR1 as KGHSH and CDR2 as LQKENI. The CDR3 consists of 13 residues. V dropped 3 bases and J dropped 6 bases, with 12 bases sitting between them.

The chain's CDR3 is CASSPSPRDLYYGYTF. The CDR3 nucleotides read TGTGCCAGCTCACCGAGTCCTAGGGATTTATACTATGGCTACACCTTC. V and J are TRBV18 and TRBJ1-2, with D uncertain. CDR1 and CDR2 (germline): KGHSH, LQKENI. V lost 3 bases to trimming and J lost 3 bases, with 17 bases between them. CDR3 length: 16 residues.

V usage is TRBV19 and J usage is TRBJ1-1, with D perhaps matching TRBD1 (5 bases). The CDR3 is 15 amino acids. Trimming removed 5 bases at V and 4 bases at J, with 17 bases between. Per the germline V gene, CDR1 is LNHDA and CDR2 is SQIVND (reference sequence). Here the CDR3 reads CASSLLGMGGTEAFF. The CDR3 DNA follows: TGTGCCAGTAGTCTCCTCGGGATGGGGGGCACTGAAGCTTTCTTT.

V and J are TRBV11-1 and TRBJ2-1; perhaps TRBD1 as D (7 bases). CDR1 and CDR2 (germline): SGHAT, FQDESV (reference sequence). Deletions cut 1 base from V and 12 bases from J, with 16 bases between. This CDR3 is 14 amino acids long. The CDR3 reads CASSLEDRDFVQFF. The CDR3 DNA is TGTGCCAGCAGCTTAGAAGACAGGGACTTTGTGCAGTTCTTC.

The V call is TRBV25-1, the J call TRBJ1-2, with no clear D. Trimming shortened V by 2 bases and J by 7 bases, and 8 bases separated the two germline ends. The CDR3 loop spans 12 amino acids. CDR1 is MGHDK and CDR2 is SYGVNS in the germline V gene. For the CDR3, the DNA is TGTGCCAGCAGTGAAACCCGCGGTGGCTACACCTTC. Translating gives CASSETRGGYTF.

The chain is built from TRBV9 and TRBJ2-1; 11 nucleotides line up with TRBD2. CDR1 SGDLS and CDR2 YYNGEE come from the germline V gene. This CDR3 contains 16 residues. The junction had 8 bases not matched to a gene; V was cut back by 4 bases and J by 5 bases. The CDR3 loop reads CASSKSPSGGNNEQFF. The DNA of the CDR3 is TGTGCCAGCAGCAAATCACCTAGCGGGGGGAACAATGAGCAGTTCTTC.

The V call is TRBV6-1, the J call TRBJ1-1; a weak D match, TRBD1 (6 bases). This CDR3 comprises 14 residues. CDR1 and CDR2 from the germline V gene are MNHNS and SASEGT. Trimming removed 7 bases at V and 6 bases at J, with 18 bases between. The CDR3 DNA sequence: TGTGCCAGCATTTTACACGGACAGACAGCTGAAGCTTTCTTT. Translating it yields CASILHGQTAEAFF.

The CDR3 DNA sequence: TGTGCCAGCCTGACTAGCGGGGGAGATACGCAGTATTTT. It is translated as CASLTSGGDTQYF. The chain links TRBV6-1 to TRBJ2-3; 12 positions agree with TRBD2. This CDR3 has 13 residues. Germline lookup yields CDR1 MNHNS and CDR2 SASEGT. V trimming: 8 bases; J trimming: 5 bases; junction bases outside the gene matches: 2.

This rearrangement joins TRBV19 to TRBJ2-5; 9 nucleotides match TRBD1. This CDR3 is 15 amino acids long. V lost 5 bases, J lost 6 bases, and 10 bases stayed unmatched. Germline CDR1 LNHDA, CDR2 SQIVND (reference sequence). Written as DNA, the CDR3 is TGTGCCAGTAGTCAAAATTACAGGGGGCTTCAGACCCAGTACTTC. It is translated as CASSQNYRGLQTQYF.

The chain has TRBV28 and TRBJ2-1, with D possibly matching TRBD2 (6 bases). The CDR3 covers 16 residues. V lost 7 bases, J lost 4 bases, and 20 bases lay in between. Germline V gene data show CDR1 as MDHEN and CDR2 as SYDVKM. CDR3 bases: TGTGCCAGCACCTACCCAGGAGAGGGACTTTACAATGAGCAGTTCTTC. Its translation: CASTYPGEGLYNEQFF.

By its share, this clone is medium-sized. The rearrangement uses TRBV6-6 and TRBJ1-4; TRBD1 aligns across 7 bases. CDR3 size: 14 residues. Germline V gives CDR1 MNHNY, CDR2 SVGAGI (reference sequence). Trimming removed 7 bases from V and 7 bases from J; junction bases left unmatched: 9. CDR3 nucleotide sequence: TGTGCCAGCACCATGACAGGGCGGGGTGAAAAACTGTTTTTT. It codes for CASTMTGRGEKLFF.

The chain couples TRBV5-4 to TRBJ2-5; TRBD2 might be the D (7 bases). Deletions cut 0 bases from V and 5 bases from J, with 14 bases between. Germline CDR1 is SGHNT and CDR2 is YYREEE (reference sequence). This CDR3 comprises 15 residues. The CDR3 here is CASSLVGGGQETQYF. The CDR3 DNA reads TGTGCCAGCAGCTTGGTGGGGGGGGGCCAGGAGACCCAGTACTTC. The variable domain in full, completed from reference TRBV5-4 and TRBJ2-5, reads ETGVTQSPTHLIKTRGQQVTLRCSSQSGHNTVSWYQQALGQGPQFIFQYYREEENGRGNFPPRFSGLQFPNYSSELNVNALELDDSALYLCASSLVGGGQETQYFGPGTRLLVL.

The genes are TRBV7-6 and TRBJ1-2; D ambiguous. The ends were cut back, 2 bases at V and 5 bases at J, with 9 bases in the middle. CDR1 is SGHVS, CDR2 FNYEAQ, per germline. The CDR3 consists of 13 residues. CDR3 region: CASSLNTGYGYTF. CDR3 sequence (DNA): TGTGCCAGCAGCTTAAACACGGGGTATGGCTACACCTTC. The entire variable domain, with the rest obtained from reference TRBV7-6 and TRBJ1-2, is as follows: GAGVSQSPRYKVTKRGQDVALRCDPISGHVSLYWYRQALGQGPEFLTYFNYEAQQDKSGLPNDRFSAERPEGSISTLTIQRTEQRDSAMYRCASSLNTGYGYTFGSGTRLTVV.

The CDR3 protein is CASSQDPSSNQPQHF. The CDR3 nucleotides read TGTGCCAGCAGCCAAGATCCGTCCAGCAATCAGCCCCAGCATTTT. The chain couples TRBV4-2 to TRBJ1-5; D remains unclear. Germline V lookup: CDR1 LGHNA, CDR2 YNFKEQ. This CDR3 comprises 15 residues. Trimming left V 0 bases short and J 1 base short, with 7 bases between.

The V gene is TRBV4-2, the J gene TRBJ2-7, with 10 bases lining up with TRBD1. This CDR3 is 16 amino acids long. Looked up from germline, CDR1 is LGHNA and CDR2 is YNFKEQ. J was trimmed by 4 bases and V by 2 bases; bases with no gene match: 8. CDR3 sequence (DNA): TGTGCCAGCAGCCAACGGTTAAAGGGACAGGGGTACGAGCAGTACTTC. Protein product: CASSQRLKGQGYEQYF.

The chain couples TRBV13 to TRBJ2-1; D is uncertain. The CDR3 covers 16 residues. V gave up 0 bases and J gave up 4 bases, with 13 bases separating them. Germline CDR1 PRHDT, CDR2 FYEKMQ (reference sequence). CDR3 sequence: CASSLGRSLTYNEQFF. Written as DNA, the CDR3 is TGTGCCAGCAGCTTAGGAAGGAGCCTTACTTACAATGAGCAGTTCTTC.

The chain recombines TRBV5-1 with TRBJ2-7; 10 bases agree with TRBD2. The V and J ends lost 6 bases and 4 bases, in that order; junction bases with no gene match: 7. The CDR3 covers 14 residues. CDR1 is SGHRS, CDR2 YFSETQ, per germline. The CDR3 coding sequence is TGCGCCAGCATGGAAACTAGCGGGGTTTACGAGCAGTACTTC. This sequence encodes CASMETSGVYEQYF.

The chain joins TRBV11-2 to TRBJ2-6; D uncertain. The germline V gene has CDR1 SGHAT and CDR2 FQNNGV. V was shortened by 1 base and J by 2 bases, with 6 bases between the two germline ends. The CDR3 length is 15 residues. The chain's CDR3 is CASSLGGAGANVLTF. CDR3 coding DNA: TGTGCCAGCAGCTTAGGTGGCGCTGGGGCCAACGTCCTGACTTTC.

The V and J genes are TRBV20-1 and TRBJ1-1; D ambiguous. CDR1 and CDR2 (germline): DFQATT, SNEGSKA (reference sequence). CDR3 length: 11 amino acids. The V end lost 3 bases, the J end lost 3 bases, and 5 bases lay between the germline ends. The CDR3, as DNA: TGCAGTGCTAGGTTTGACACTGAAGCTTTCTTT. Translation gives CSARFDTEAFF.

V and J are TRBV9 and TRBJ2-3, with 9 bases matching TRBD1. This CDR3 has 14 residues. J was trimmed by 4 bases and V by 4 bases; bases with no gene match: 4. Germline V gives CDR1 SGDLS, CDR2 YYNGEE. The CDR3 loop is CASSMDRGPDTQYF. The CDR3 nucleotides read TGTGCCAGCAGCATGGACAGGGGTCCAGATACGCAGTATTTT.